The rows below give T cell receptor beta chains drawn from one sample of a study of early stage breast cancer tumors. Sequencing was performed with immunoSEQ multiplex PCR; in TCRdb, only in-frame clones are kept and a portion is missing. This table holds some 70,000 clones, 65% to 80% found once. The sample taken for sequencing was blood. All receptors derive from a person aged 55 to 75 with breast cancer. Each CDR3 is given with its conserved first and last residue. Fields, in order: CDR3 protein, CDR3 DNA, J gene, D gene, clone size, V gene. A D gene is named only where the DNA matches it firmly. Size is stated for part of the rows, as once, few or many counts, or as a class when the clone is expanded.

CDR3aa: CSAGGFEKLFF
CDR3nt: TGCAGTGCTGGGGGGTTTGAAAAACTGTTTTTT
j_gene: TRBJ1-4
d_gene: -
abundance: once
v_gene: TRBV20-1

CDR3aa: CASSARTSGGTDTQYF
CDR3nt: TGTGCCAGCAGCGCCCGGACTAGCGGGGGAACAGATACGCAGTATTTT
j_gene: TRBJ2-3
d_gene: TRBD2
abundance: -
v_gene: TRBV7-8

CDR3aa: CASSTRQALNTEAFF
CDR3nt: TGTGCCAGCAGCACCCGACAGGCCCTGAACACTGAAGCTTTCTTT
j_gene: TRBJ1-1
d_gene: -
abundance: -
v_gene: TRBV7-9

CDR3aa: CASRDTDPQPQHF
CDR3nt: TGTGCCAGCAGGGACACTGACCCCCAACCCCAGCATTTT
j_gene: TRBJ1-5
d_gene: -
abundance: -
v_gene: TRBV28

CDR3aa: CAIKLRDRESEQYF
CDR3nt: TGTGCCATCAAGTTACGGGACAGGGAATCCGAGCAGTACTTC
j_gene: TRBJ2-7
d_gene: TRBD1
abundance: -
v_gene: TRBV10-3

CDR3aa: CASSLTAGQGNSPLHF
CDR3nt: TGCGCCAGCAGCCTCACCGCGGGACAGGGTAATTCACCCCTCCACTTT
j_gene: TRBJ1-6
d_gene: TRBD1
abundance: few
v_gene: TRBV5-1

CDR3aa: CASSFDGSSYNEQFF
CDR3nt: TGTGCCAGCAGCTTCGACGGGAGCTCCTACAATGAGCAGTTCTTC
j_gene: TRBJ2-1
d_gene: -
abundance: -
v_gene: TRBV7-3

CDR3aa: CASSFRYQNLSSGANVLTF
CDR3nt: TGCGCCAGCAGCTTCAGGTATCAGAACCTAAGCTCTGGGGCCAACGTCCTGACTTTC
j_gene: TRBJ2-6
d_gene: -
abundance: -
v_gene: TRBV5-1

CDR3aa: CASSILRLAGVDTQYF
CDR3nt: TGTGCCAGTAGTATCCTCAGACTAGCGGGAGTGGATACGCAGTATTTT
j_gene: TRBJ2-3
d_gene: TRBD2
abundance: -
v_gene: TRBV19

CDR3aa: CASSTGTDTGELFF
CDR3nt: TGTGCCAGCAGCACCGGGACAGACACCGGGGAGCTGTTTTTT
j_gene: TRBJ2-2
d_gene: TRBD1
abundance: -
v_gene: TRBV5-5

CDR3aa: CASSEGTGSHGYTF
CDR3nt: TGCGCCAGCAGTGAAGGGACAGGGAGCCATGGCTACACCTTC
j_gene: TRBJ1-2
d_gene: TRBD1
abundance: -
v_gene: TRBV10-2

CDR3aa: CASSLATDTQYF
CDR3nt: TGCGCCAGCAGCTTGGCTACAGATACGCAGTATTTT
j_gene: TRBJ2-3
d_gene: -
abundance: -
v_gene: TRBV5-1

CDR3aa: CASSTGSYEQYF
CDR3nt: TGTGCCAGTAGTACAGGTTCCTACGAGCAGTACTTC
j_gene: TRBJ2-7
d_gene: -
abundance: -
v_gene: TRBV19

CDR3aa: CASSSLASGTGELFF
CDR3nt: TGTGCCAGCAGCTCCTTGGCCTCCGGCACCGGGGAGCTGTTTTTT
j_gene: TRBJ2-2
d_gene: -
abundance: -
v_gene: TRBV9

CDR3aa: CAGQRGEGNEQFF
CDR3nt: TGTGCCGGGCAAAGGGGAGAGGGCAATGAGCAGTTCTTC
j_gene: TRBJ2-1
d_gene: -
abundance: -
v_gene: TRBV6-6

CDR3aa: CASSTLTGIKTNQPQHF
CDR3nt: TGTGCCAGTAGTACCCTGACAGGGATTAAGACCAATCAGCCCCAGCATTTT
j_gene: TRBJ1-5
d_gene: TRBD1
abundance: -
v_gene: TRBV19

CDR3aa: CASSFGLASNEQFF
CDR3nt: TGCGCCAGCAGCTTCGGACTAGCGTCCAATGAGCAGTTCTTC
j_gene: TRBJ2-1
d_gene: TRBD2
abundance: -
v_gene: TRBV5-1

CDR3aa: CASSLNPLLHEQYF
CDR3nt: TGTGCCAGCAGCTTAAACCCCCTTTTGCACGAGCAGTACTTC
j_gene: TRBJ2-7
d_gene: -
abundance: once
v_gene: TRBV7-3

CDR3aa: CASSLGGTLYNEQFF
CDR3nt: TGCGCCAGCAGCCTGGGGGGGACACTTTACAATGAGCAGTTCTTC
j_gene: TRBJ2-1
d_gene: -
abundance: -
v_gene: TRBV5-1

CDR3aa: CASSLGVEQFF
CDR3nt: TGTGCCAGCAGTTTAGGAGTAGAGCAGTTCTTC
j_gene: TRBJ2-1
d_gene: -
abundance: -
v_gene: TRBV28

CDR3aa: CASATGGYGYTF
CDR3nt: TGTGCCAGCGCGACAGGGGGCTATGGCTACACCTTC
j_gene: TRBJ1-2
d_gene: TRBD1
abundance: -
v_gene: TRBV2

CDR3aa: CASSEMGFYEQYF
CDR3nt: TGTGCCAGCAGTGAGATGGGATTCTACGAGCAGTACTTC
j_gene: TRBJ2-7
d_gene: -
abundance: -
v_gene: TRBV6-1

CDR3aa: CASSLANMAGNTEAFF
CDR3nt: TGTGCCAGCAGCTTGGCCAATATGGCGGGGAATACTGAAGCTTTCTTT
j_gene: TRBJ1-1
d_gene: -
abundance: -
v_gene: TRBV5-5

CDR3aa: CASSPSANTGELFF
CDR3nt: TGTGCCAGCAGTCCATCAGCGAACACCGGGGAGCTGTTTTTT
j_gene: TRBJ2-2
d_gene: -
abundance: -
v_gene: TRBV27

CDR3aa: CASSLNDLGGTEAFF
CDR3nt: TGTGCCAGCAGTCTGAACGACCTGGGGGGCACTGAAGCTTTCTTT
j_gene: TRBJ1-1
d_gene: -
abundance: -
v_gene: TRBV28

CDR3aa: CSLRQGPITDTQYF
CDR3nt: TGCAGCCTCCGACAGGGGCCCATCACAGATACGCAGTATTTT
j_gene: TRBJ2-3
d_gene: TRBD1
abundance: -
v_gene: TRBV29-1

CDR3aa: CASAGGTSGLYEQYF
CDR3nt: TGCGCCAGCGCAGGGGGAACTAGCGGCCTCTACGAGCAGTACTTC
j_gene: TRBJ2-7
d_gene: -
abundance: -
v_gene: TRBV4-3

CDR3aa: CASSLGGGGLSDTQYF
CDR3nt: TGCGCCAGCAGCTTGGGCGGCGGGGGGCTCTCAGATACGCAGTATTTT
j_gene: TRBJ2-3
d_gene: TRBD2
abundance: -
v_gene: TRBV5-1

CDR3aa: CASRWTGARQETQYF
CDR3nt: TGTGCCAGCAGGTGGACCGGGGCGCGTCAAGAGACCCAGTACTTC
j_gene: TRBJ2-5
d_gene: -
abundance: -
v_gene: TRBV7-2